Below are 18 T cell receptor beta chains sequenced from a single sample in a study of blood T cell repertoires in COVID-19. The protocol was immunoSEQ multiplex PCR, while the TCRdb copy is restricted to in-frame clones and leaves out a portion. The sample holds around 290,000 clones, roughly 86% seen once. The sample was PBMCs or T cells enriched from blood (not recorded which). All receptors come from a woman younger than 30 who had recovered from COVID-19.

The CDR3 coding sequence is TGTGCCAGCAGCTTAGCGCGACAGGGTGTCGGAAATGAAAAACTGTTTTTT. Its translation is CASSLARQGVGNEKLFF. This chain connects TRBV7-9 to TRBJ1-4; 7 positions agree with TRBD1. The CDR3 length is 17 residues. With 0 bases clipped from V and 5 bases from J, the junction kept 9 bases outside the gene matches. The germline V gene has CDR1 SEHNR and CDR2 FQNEAQ (reference sequence).

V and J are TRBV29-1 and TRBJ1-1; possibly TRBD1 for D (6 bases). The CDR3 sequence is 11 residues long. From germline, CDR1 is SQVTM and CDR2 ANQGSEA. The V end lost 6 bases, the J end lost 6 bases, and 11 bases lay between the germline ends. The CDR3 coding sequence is TGCAGCGTGGGGGCCGGACCTGAAGCTTTCTTT. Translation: CSVGAGPEAFF.

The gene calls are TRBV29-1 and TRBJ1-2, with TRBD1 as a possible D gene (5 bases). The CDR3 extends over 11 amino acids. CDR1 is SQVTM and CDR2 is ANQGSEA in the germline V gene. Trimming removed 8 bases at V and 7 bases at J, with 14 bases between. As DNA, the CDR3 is TGCAGCCAAAGGCAGGGCCCTGGCTACACCTTC. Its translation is CSQRQGPGYTF. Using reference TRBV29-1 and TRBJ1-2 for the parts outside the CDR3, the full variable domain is SAVISQKPSRDICQRGTSLTIQCQVDSQVTMMFWYRQQPGQSLTLIATANQGSEATYESGFVIDKFPISRPNLTFSTLTVSNMSPEDSSIYLCSQRQGPGYTFGSGTRLTVV.

CDR3 in amino acids: CASSSTSGRINNEQFF. In DNA form, the CDR3 reads TGCGCCAGCAGCTCGACTAGCGGGAGGATCAACAATGAGCAGTTCTTC. V usage is TRBV5-1 and J usage is TRBJ2-1; 13 bases are shared with TRBD2. The CDR3 is 16 amino acids. V was pared by 3 bases and J by 5 bases, with 5 bases of the junction left unmatched. CDR1 and CDR2 (germline): SGHRS, YFSETQ.

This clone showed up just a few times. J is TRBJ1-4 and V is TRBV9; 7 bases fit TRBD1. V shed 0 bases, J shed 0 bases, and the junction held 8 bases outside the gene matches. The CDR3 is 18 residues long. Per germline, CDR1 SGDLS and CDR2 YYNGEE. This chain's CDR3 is CASSVGPPGQATNEKLFF. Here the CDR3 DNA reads TGTGCCAGCAGCGTAGGGCCCCCCGGACAGGCAACTAATGAAAAACTGTTTTTT.

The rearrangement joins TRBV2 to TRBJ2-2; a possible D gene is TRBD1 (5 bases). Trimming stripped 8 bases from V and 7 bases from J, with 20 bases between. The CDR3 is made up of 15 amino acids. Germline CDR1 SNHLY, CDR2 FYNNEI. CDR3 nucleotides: TGTGCCAGCTCAAAACTCGCTGCAGGGAACGGGGAGCTGTTTTTT. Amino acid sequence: CASSKLAAGNGELFF.

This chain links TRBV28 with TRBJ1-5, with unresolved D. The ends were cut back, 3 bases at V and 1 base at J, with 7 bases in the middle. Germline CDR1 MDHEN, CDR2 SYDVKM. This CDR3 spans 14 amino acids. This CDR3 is CASSFYQSNQPQHF. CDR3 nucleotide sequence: TGTGCCAGCAGTTTTTACCAGAGCAATCAGCCCCAGCATTTT.

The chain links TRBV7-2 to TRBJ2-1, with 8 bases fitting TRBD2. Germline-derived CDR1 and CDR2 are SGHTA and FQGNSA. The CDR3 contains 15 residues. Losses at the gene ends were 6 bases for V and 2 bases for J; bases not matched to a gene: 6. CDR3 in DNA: TGTGCCAGCAGTATCGGGGGACTAGCCTACAATGAGCAGTTCTTC. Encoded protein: CASSIGGLAYNEQFF.

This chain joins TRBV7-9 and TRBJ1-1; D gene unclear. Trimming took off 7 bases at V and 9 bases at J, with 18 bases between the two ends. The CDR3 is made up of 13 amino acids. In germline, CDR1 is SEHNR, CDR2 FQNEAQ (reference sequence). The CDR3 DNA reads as TGTGCCAGCACCTTTCAATCGGCAGACAAAGCTTTCTTT. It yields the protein CASTFQSADKAFF.

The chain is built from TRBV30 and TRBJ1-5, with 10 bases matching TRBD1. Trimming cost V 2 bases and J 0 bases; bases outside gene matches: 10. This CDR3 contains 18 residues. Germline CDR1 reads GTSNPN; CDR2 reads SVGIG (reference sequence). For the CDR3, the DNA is TGTGCCTGGAGTAGTGACAGGGGGCTTTCTAATAGCAATCAGCCCCAGCATTTT. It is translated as CAWSSDRGLSNSNQPQHF.

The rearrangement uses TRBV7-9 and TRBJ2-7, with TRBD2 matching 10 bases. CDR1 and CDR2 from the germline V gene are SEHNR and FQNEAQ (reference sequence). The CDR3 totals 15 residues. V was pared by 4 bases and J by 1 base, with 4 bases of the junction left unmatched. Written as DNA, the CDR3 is TGTGCCAGCAGCTCTCAGCGGGAGGGGTCCTACGAGCAGTACTTC. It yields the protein CASSSQREGSYEQYF.

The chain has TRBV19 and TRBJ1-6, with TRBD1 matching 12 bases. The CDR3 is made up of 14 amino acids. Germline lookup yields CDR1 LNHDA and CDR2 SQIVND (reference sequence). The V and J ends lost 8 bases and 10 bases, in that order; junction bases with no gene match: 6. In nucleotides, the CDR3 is TGTGCCAGTGCTGGGACAGGGGGCTGGTCACCCCTCCACTTT. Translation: CASAGTGGWSPLHF.

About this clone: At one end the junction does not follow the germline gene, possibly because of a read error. The chain's CDR3 is CAGSPRPGGSPLHF. The CDR3 DNA follows: TGTGCCGGCAGCCCGAGGCCCGGGGGTTCACCCCTCCACTTT. The chain employs TRBV7-2 and TRBJ1-6; tentative D call: TRBD1 (5 bases). The germline gives CDR1 SGHTA, CDR2 FQGNSA. This CDR3 spans 14 amino acids. Combining the CDR3 with reference TRBV7-2 and TRBJ1-6 gives the whole variable domain GAGVSQSPSNKVTEKGKDVELRCDPISGHTALYWYRQSLGQGLEFLIYFQGNSAPDKSGLPSDRFSAERTGGSVSTLTIQRTQQEDSAVYLCAGSPRPGGSPLHFGNGTRLTVT.

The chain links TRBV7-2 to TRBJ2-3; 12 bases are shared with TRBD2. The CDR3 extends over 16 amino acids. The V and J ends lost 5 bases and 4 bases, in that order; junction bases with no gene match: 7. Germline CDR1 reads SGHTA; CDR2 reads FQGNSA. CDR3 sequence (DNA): TGTGCCAGCAGCCAGACTAGCGGGGGTGTTTCAGATACGCAGTATTTT. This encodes CASSQTSGGVSDTQYF.

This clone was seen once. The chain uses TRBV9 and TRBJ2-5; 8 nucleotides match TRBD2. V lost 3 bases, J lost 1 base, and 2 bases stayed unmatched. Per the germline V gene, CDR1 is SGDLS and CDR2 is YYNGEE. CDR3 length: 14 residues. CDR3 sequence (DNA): TGTGCCAGCAGCGCCCGGGGGGGCCAAGAGACCCAGTACTTC. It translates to CASSARGGQETQYF.

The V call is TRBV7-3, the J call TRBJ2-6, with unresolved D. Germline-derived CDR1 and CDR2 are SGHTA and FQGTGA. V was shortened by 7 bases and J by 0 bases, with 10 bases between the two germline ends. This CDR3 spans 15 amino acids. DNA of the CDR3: TGTGCCAGCAAGTCCCTGAGCTCTGGGGCCAACGTCCTGACTTTC. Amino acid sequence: CASKSLSSGANVLTF.

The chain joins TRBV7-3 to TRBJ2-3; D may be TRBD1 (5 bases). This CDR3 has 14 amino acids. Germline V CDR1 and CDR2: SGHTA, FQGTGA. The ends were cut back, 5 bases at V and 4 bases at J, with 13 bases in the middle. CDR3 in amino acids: CASSPTRRADTQYF. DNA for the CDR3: TGTGCCAGCAGCCCGACTCGCAGGGCAGATACGCAGTATTTT.

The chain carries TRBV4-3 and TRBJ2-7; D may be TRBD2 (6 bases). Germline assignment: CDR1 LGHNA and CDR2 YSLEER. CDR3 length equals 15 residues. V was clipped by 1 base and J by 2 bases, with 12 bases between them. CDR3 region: CASSQVRGLTYEQYF. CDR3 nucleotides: TGCGCCAGCAGCCAAGTGCGGGGACTCACCTACGAGCAGTACTTC.